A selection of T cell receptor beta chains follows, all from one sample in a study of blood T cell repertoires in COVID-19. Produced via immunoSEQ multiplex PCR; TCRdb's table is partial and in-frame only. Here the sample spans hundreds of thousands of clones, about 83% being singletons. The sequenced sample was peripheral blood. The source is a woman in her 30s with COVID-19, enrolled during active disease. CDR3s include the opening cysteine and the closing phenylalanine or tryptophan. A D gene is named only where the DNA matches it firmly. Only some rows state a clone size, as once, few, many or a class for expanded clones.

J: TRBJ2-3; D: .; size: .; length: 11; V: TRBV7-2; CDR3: CASSLLTDLHF; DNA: TGTGCCAGCAGCTTACTAACTGATCTACATTTT
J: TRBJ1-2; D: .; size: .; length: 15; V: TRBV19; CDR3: CASSIGPRGEEGYTF; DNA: TGTGCCAGTAGTATTGGCCCCCGGGGGGAGGAAGGCTACACCTTC
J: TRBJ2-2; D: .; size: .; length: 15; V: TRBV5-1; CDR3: CASSRQPPNTGELFF; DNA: TGCGCCAGCAGCCGACAACCCCCGAACACCGGGGAGCTGTTTTTT
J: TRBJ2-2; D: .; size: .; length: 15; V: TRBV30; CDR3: CAWSVEGTNTGELFF; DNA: TGTGCCTGGAGTGTAGAGGGTACGAACACCGGGGAGCTGTTTTTT
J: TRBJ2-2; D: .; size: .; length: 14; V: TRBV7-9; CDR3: CASSLARDTGELFF; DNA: TGTGCCAGCAGCTTAGCGCGAGACACCGGGGAGCTGTTTTTT
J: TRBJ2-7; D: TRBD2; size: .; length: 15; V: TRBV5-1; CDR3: CASSSGLAGASEQYF; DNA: TGCGCCAGCAGCTCGGGACTAGCGGGGGCGAGCGAGCAGTACTTC
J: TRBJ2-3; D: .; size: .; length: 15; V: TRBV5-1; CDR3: CASTRDSDATDTQYF; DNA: TGCGCCAGCACGCGGGACAGCGACGCCACAGATACGCAGTATTTT
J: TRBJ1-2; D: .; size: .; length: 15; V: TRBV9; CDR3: CASSVGQAVPYGYTF; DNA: TGTGCCAGCAGCGTAGGACAGGCAGTCCCCTATGGCTACACCTTC
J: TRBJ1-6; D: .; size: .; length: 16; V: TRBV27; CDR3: CASSFDGGGFLSPLHF; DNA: TGTGCCAGCAGTTTTGATGGGGGGGGTTTTTTGTCACCCCTCCACTTT
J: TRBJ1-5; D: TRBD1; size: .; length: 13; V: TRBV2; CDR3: CASKGQVNQPQHF; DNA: TGTGCCAGCAAGGGACAGGTCAATCAGCCCCAGCATTTT
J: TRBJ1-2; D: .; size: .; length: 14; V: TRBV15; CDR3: CATSRGGGHYGYTF; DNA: TGTGCCACCAGCAGAGGGGGAGGGCACTATGGCTACACCTTC
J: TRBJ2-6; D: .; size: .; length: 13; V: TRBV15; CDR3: CATSSGKANVLTF; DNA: TGTGCCACCAGCAGCGGGAAAGCCAACGTCCTGACTTTC
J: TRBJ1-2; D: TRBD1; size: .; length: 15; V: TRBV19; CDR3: CASSNILQGSYGYTF; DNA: TGTGCCAGTAGCAATATCTTACAGGGGAGCTATGGCTACACCTTC
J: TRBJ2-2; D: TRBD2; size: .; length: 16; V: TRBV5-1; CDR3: CASSLISSGNTGELFF; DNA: TGCGCCAGCAGCTTGATTAGTAGCGGGAATACCGGGGAGCTGTTTTTT
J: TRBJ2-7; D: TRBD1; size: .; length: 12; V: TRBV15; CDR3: CATRTGRYEQYF; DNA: TGTGCCACTAGGACAGGCCGCTACGAGCAGTACTTC
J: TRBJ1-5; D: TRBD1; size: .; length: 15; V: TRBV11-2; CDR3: CASSGGTGNNQPQHF; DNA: TGTGCCAGCAGCGGAGGGACAGGGAATAATCAGCCCCAGCATTTT
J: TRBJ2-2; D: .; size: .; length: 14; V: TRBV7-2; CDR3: CASSRRGDTGELFF; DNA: TGTGCCAGCAGTAGGAGGGGCGACACCGGGGAGCTGTTTTTT
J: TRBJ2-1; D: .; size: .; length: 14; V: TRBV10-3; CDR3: CAISDLRGYNEQFF; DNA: TGTGCCATCAGTGACCTCCGGGGGTACAATGAGCAGTTCTTC
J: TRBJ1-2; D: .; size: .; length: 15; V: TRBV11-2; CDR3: CASSLYRESLYGYTF; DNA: TGTGCCAGCAGCTTGTACAGGGAATCCCTATATGGCTACACCTTC
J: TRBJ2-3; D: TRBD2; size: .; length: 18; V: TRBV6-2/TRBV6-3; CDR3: CASSSGSGVLAGGDTQYF; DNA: TGTGCCAGCAGTTCGGGGTCTGGTGTACTAGCGGGGGGAGATACGCAGTATTTT
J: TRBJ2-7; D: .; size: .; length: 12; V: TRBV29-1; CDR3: CSAQGEDYEQYF; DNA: TGCAGCGCGCAGGGGGAGGACTACGAGCAGTACTTC
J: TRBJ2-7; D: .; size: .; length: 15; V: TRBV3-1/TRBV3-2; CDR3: CASSQVFADSYEQYF; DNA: TGTGCCAGCAGCCAAGTTTTTGCGGACAGCTACGAGCAGTACTTC
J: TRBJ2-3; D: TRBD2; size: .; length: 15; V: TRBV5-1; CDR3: CASSGRASGTDTQYF; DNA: TGCGCCAGCAGCGGTCGGGCTAGCGGGACAGATACGCAGTATTTT
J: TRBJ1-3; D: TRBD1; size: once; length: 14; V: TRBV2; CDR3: CASSAGGPGNTIYF; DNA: TGTGCCAGCAGTGCAGGGGGCCCTGGAAACACCATATATTTT
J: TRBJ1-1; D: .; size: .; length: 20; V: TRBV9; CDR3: CASSVGPQGRSGILNTEAFF; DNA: TGTGCCAGCAGCGTAGGCCCCCAGGGCAGGAGCGGGATTTTGAACACTGAAGCTTTCTTT
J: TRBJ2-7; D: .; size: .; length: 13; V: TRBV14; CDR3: CASSQVMSYEQYF; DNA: TGTGCCAGCAGCCAAGTCATGAGTTACGAGCAGTACTTC